These T cell receptor beta chains were read from a single sample in a study of Ad26.COV2.S vaccination and SARS-CoV-2 variants. Here immunoSEQ multiplex PCR was the method, and the copy in TCRdb shows in-frame clones only, minus some. The table has over 450,000 clones, 89% seen once; the top ten hold 1.7%. The source was peripheral blood, collected in a trial of Ad26.COV2.S vaccine versus placebo. These receptors came from a person aged 18-60 years who received the Ad26.COV2.S COVID-19 vaccine or a placebo. The CDR3 runs from the conserved cysteine through the conserved F or W. D genes are given only for firm matches.

>TRBJ2-4|TRBV7-2|.
CASSLFGEAGKNIQYF
>TRBJ1-1|TRBV30|.
CAWSVGRFMNTEAFF
>TRBJ2-1|TRBV4-1|.
CASSQLWNNEQFF
>TRBJ2-7|TRBV18|.
CASSPNADIHLGEQYF
>TRBJ1-5|TRBV6-1|.
CASSDWRNQPQHF
>TRBJ2-3|TRBV29-1|.
CSATRQISTDTQYF
>TRBJ1-5|TRBV6-5|.
CASSKQLNQPQHF
>TRBJ1-2|TRBV7-2|TRBD1
CASSQKDGIRGFVNYGYTF
>TRBJ2-7|TRBV6-2/TRBV6-3|.
CASSRRAGLMSEQYF
>TRBJ1-2|TRBV7-2|TRBD1
CASSSPTQGAYGYTF
>TRBJ1-1|TRBV7-6|TRBD1
CASSARQGGVTEAFF
>TRBJ2-4|TRBV7-2|TRBD2
CASSLTASGGKNIQYF
>TRBJ2-1|TRBV2|.
CASREYNEQFF
>TRBJ2-5|TRBV7-2|.
CASSLVGLGRETQYF
>TRBJ1-3|TRBV18|.
CASSPSLTGVLPGNTIYF
>TRBJ2-1|TRBV7-9|.
CAINGDSYNEQFF
>TRBJ1-5|TRBV7-8|.
CASSPTGTYSNQPQHF
>TRBJ1-6|TRBV6-5|.
CASRLTGPGNSPLHF
>TRBJ1-1|TRBV7-8|.
CASSLEGRTVNTEAFF
>TRBJ2-1|TRBV13|TRBD1
CASSPGGPRGNEQFF
>TRBJ2-1|TRBV29-1|TRBD2
CSVDSLFRDYVNEQFF
>TRBJ1-1|TRBV29-1|.
CSVGESEAFF
>TRBJ2-6|TRBV5-1|.
CASSPLGGFGANVLTF
>TRBJ2-1|TRBV29-1|.
CSVDLGLTLRPSSYNEQFF
>TRBJ1-4|TRBV7-9|TRBD1
CASSSDRGSEKLFF
>TRBJ2-3|TRBV30|.
CAWSGSRADTQYF
>TRBJ2-1|TRBV14|.
CASSQGFEQFF
>TRBJ1-1|TRBV6-1|.
CASSDVGRDTEAFF
>TRBJ1-2|TRBV13|.
CASSPTAYPGYTF
>TRBJ2-7|TRBV30|.
CAWKGGEQYF
>TRBJ1-6|TRBV18|.
CASSQTENNSPLHF